The 17 T cell receptor beta chains in this list originate from one sample, sequenced in a study of blood T cell repertoires in COVID-19. Generated by immunoSEQ multiplex PCR, the TCRdb table keeps only in-frame clones and is missing some. The data contain roughly 230,000 clones, 88% of them singletons. The sample comprised peripheral blood. The receptor set was obtained from a human donor in a cohort sampled during active COVID-19.

V and J are TRBV15 and TRBJ2-3, with D unclear. CDR3 size: 16 residues. The V end was cut by 0 bases, the J end by 6 bases, with 16 bases between. Germline V gene lookup returns CDR1 LNHNV and CDR2 YYDKDF (reference sequence). The CDR3 DNA reads TGTGCCACCAGCAGAGATCAGGCACCGAGATCCGATACGCAGTATTTT. It codes for CATSRDQAPRSDTQYF.

The rearrangement links TRBV13 to TRBJ1-1; 7 nucleotides agree with TRBD1. Germline loops: CDR1 PRHDT, CDR2 FYEKMQ (reference sequence). The CDR3 sequence is 15 residues long. The V segment lost 0 bases and the J segment 5 bases; nucleotides outside the gene matches: 6. In DNA form, the CDR3 reads TGTGCCAGCAGCTTAGGTTCCTACAGGGGAACTGAAGCTTTCTTT. It codes for CASSLGSYRGTEAFF.

The rearrangement joins TRBV25-1 to TRBJ1-1; TRBD1 is a possible D gene (5 bases). This CDR3 region has 13 residues. Germline V CDR1 and CDR2: MGHDK, SYGVNS. V was trimmed by 4 bases and J by 4 bases, leaving 10 bases between them. The CDR3 is CASSVGQRTEAFF. The CDR3 DNA follows: TGTGCCAGCAGTGTGGGGCAGCGCACTGAAGCTTTCTTT.

The rearrangement joins TRBV28 to TRBJ2-1; tentatively, D is TRBD2 (5 bases). Germline lookup yields CDR1 MDHEN and CDR2 SYDVKM. The CDR3 runs to 15 residues. Trimming pared 3 bases from V and 8 bases from J, leaving 17 bases between. The CDR3: CASSFGGGRVYEQFF. The CDR3 nucleotides are TGTGCCAGCAGTTTCGGTGGAGGCCGTGTTTATGAGCAGTTCTTC.

This chain links TRBV27 with TRBJ2-1; D unclear. V was shortened by 3 bases and J by 2 bases, with 8 bases between the two germline ends. The germline V gene encodes CDR1 MNHEY and CDR2 SMNVEV (reference sequence). The CDR3 consists of 14 residues. CDR3 residues: CASSFSSTYNEQFF. The CDR3 DNA follows: TGTGCCAGCAGTTTTAGTTCGACCTACAATGAGCAGTTCTTC.

This clone has only a few counts. The chain carries TRBV5-4 and TRBJ2-7, with TRBD1 matching over 7 bases. CDR1 is SGHNT, CDR2 YYREEE, per germline (reference sequence). The CDR3 runs 14 residues. Losses at the gene ends were 4 bases for V and 2 bases for J; bases not matched to a gene: 6. The CDR3 DNA follows: TGTGCCAGCAGCCCCGGGACAGCCCCCTACGAGCAGTACTTC. Its translation: CASSPGTAPYEQYF.

The chain joins TRBV9 to TRBJ2-6; D is undetermined. Germline V gene data show CDR1 as SGDLS and CDR2 as YYNGEE. Trimming pared 3 bases from V and 1 base from J, leaving 5 bases between. The CDR3 extends over 14 amino acids. DNA of the CDR3: TGTGCCAGCAGCGCCTTTTCTGGGGCCAACGTCCTGACTTTC. It is translated as CASSAFSGANVLTF.

The sample holds one count of this clone. The V gene is TRBV7-2, the J gene TRBJ2-3; D perhaps matches TRBD1 (5 bases). The V and J ends lost 5 bases and 2 bases respectively, with 20 bases between them. CDR3 length: 17 residues. Germline V gene sequence: CDR1 SGHTA, CDR2 FQGNSA. Written as DNA, the CDR3 is TGTGCCAGCAGCCCCCACCAGGGCCAAGGACCCACAGATACGCAGTATTTT. The encoded protein is CASSPHQGQGPTDTQYF.

The rearrangement joins TRBV2 to TRBJ2-7; D remains unclear. The V and J ends lost 4 bases and 5 bases respectively, with 12 bases between them. The germline V gene encodes CDR1 SNHLY and CDR2 FYNNEI. CDR3 length equals 13 residues. The CDR3: CASSGRLVDEQYF. The CDR3 region has the DNA TGTGCCAGCAGTGGGCGGTTGGTAGACGAGCAGTACTTC.

The gene calls are TRBV5-1 and TRBJ2-7; 7 bases agree with TRBD1. The CDR3 totals 13 residues. V was pared by 2 bases and J by 5 bases, with 4 bases of the junction left unmatched. In germline, CDR1 is SGHRS, CDR2 YFSETQ. CDR3 nucleotide sequence: TGCGCCAGCAGCTTAAGGGGGCCTGACGAGCAGTACTTC. This gives the protein CASSLRGPDEQYF.

This chain's CDR3 is CASSLPAGVGTDTQYF. CDR3 DNA: TGTGCCAGCAGCTTACCGGCGGGAGTGGGGACAGATACGCAGTATTTT. J is TRBJ2-3 and V is TRBV7-8, with 7 bases identical to TRBD2. Trimming cost V 2 bases and J 3 bases; bases outside gene matches: 8. The germline V gene encodes CDR1 SGHVS and CDR2 FQNEAQ. The CDR3 length is 16 residues.

The genes are TRBV4-1 and TRBJ1-1; 7 bases are a match to TRBD1. The V and J ends lost 3 bases and 0 bases, in that order; junction bases with no gene match: 10. The CDR3 length is 17 residues. Germline V gene sequence: CDR1 MGHRA, CDR2 YSYEKL. CDR3 protein: CASSHQNRGYMNTEAFF. The CDR3 DNA reads TGCGCCAGCAGCCACCAGAACAGGGGTTATATGAACACTGAAGCTTTCTTT.

J is TRBJ1-2 and V is TRBV9; weak D call: TRBD1 (6 bases). The V end lost 3 bases, the J end lost 1 base, and 13 bases lay between the germline ends. CDR1 and CDR2 (germline): SGDLS, YYNGEE. This CDR3 is built from 15 residues. CDR3 DNA: TGTGCCAGCAGCGCCGGGGACACTCTTAACTATGGCTACACCTTC. It specifies CASSAGDTLNYGYTF.

This chain uses TRBV7-8 with TRBJ2-7, with 12 bases aligning to TRBD2. J gave up 4 bases and V 5 bases, and 6 bases lay outside the gene matches. Per germline, CDR1 SGHVS and CDR2 FQNEAQ. The length of the CDR3 is 15 residues. The CDR3 nucleotides are TGTGCCAGCAGCCCATGGACTAGCGGGGTTTACGAGCAGTACTTC. This gives the protein CASSPWTSGVYEQYF. Complete variable domain (other parts from reference TRBV7-8 and TRBJ2-7): GAGVSQSPRYKVAKRGQDVALRCDPISGHVSLFWYQQALGQGPEFLTYFQNEAQLDKSGLPSDRFFAERPEGSVSTLKIQRTQQEDSAVYLCASSPWTSGVYEQYFGPGTRLTVT.

In the case of this clone: A junction end diverges from the germline sequence, so it may reflect a read error. This chain uses TRBV7-7 with TRBJ2-1; 11 bases are a match to TRBD2. The CDR3 extends over 17 amino acids. Germline assignment: CDR1 SSHAT and CDR2 FNYEAQ (reference sequence). The CDR3, as DNA: TGTGCTAGCAGCCTAACTAGCGGGAGAAGCTCCTACAATGAGCAGTTCTTC. This codes for CASSLTSGRSSYNEQFF.

The genes are TRBV18 and TRBJ1-4; a possible D gene is TRBD1 (6 bases). The CDR3 length is 13 residues. In germline, CDR1 is KGHSH, CDR2 LQKENI. Deletions cut 2 bases from V and 6 bases from J, with 7 bases between. CDR3 loop: CASSPGGDEKLFF. As DNA, the CDR3 is TGTGCCAGCTCACCAGGGGGCGATGAAAAACTGTTTTTT.

This chain links TRBV4-3 with TRBJ1-1, with D possibly TRBD1 on 5 matching bases. Trimming stripped 0 bases from V and 7 bases from J, with 9 bases between. The CDR3 is 13 amino acids. Germline CDR1 reads LGHNA; CDR2 reads YSLEER. The CDR3 DNA is TGCGCCAGCAGCCAAGACAGGGCCGTTGAAGCTTTCTTT. Translating gives CASSQDRAVEAFF.